One sample yielded the 32 T cell receptor beta chains listed below, sequenced in a study of PD-1 blockade in classical Hodgkin lymphoma. The repertoire was sequenced with immunoSEQ multiplex PCR; TCRdb's copy has only in-frame clones and lacks some. The profile covers some 20,000 clones, with 75% to 85% appearing a single time and around 22% taken by the ten largest. Time point indicated: cycle 4 day 1 (C4D1), after 5 to 7 weeks of nivolumab. Every single patient, without exception, relapsed after autologous stem cell transplantation, and brentuximab vedotin exposure varied. This sample comprised peripheral blood mononuclear cells (PBMCs), obtained before the fourth cycle of nivolumab. These receptors came from a human donor with classical Hodgkin lymphoma.

The V and J genes are TRBV12-5 and TRBJ1-5, with D maybe TRBD1 (6 bases). V lost 2 bases and J 12 bases, leaving 14 bases between the germline ends. Germline lookup yields CDR1 LGHNT and CDR2 FRNRAP. The CDR3 sequence is 13 residues long. CDR3 region: CASGLSWTVHQHF. Written as DNA, the CDR3 is TGTGCTAGTGGTTTGTCTTGGACAGTTCACCAGCATTTT.

The chain joins TRBV30 to TRBJ2-5; D is undetermined. The CDR3 is made up of 13 amino acids. Germline V gene data show CDR1 as GTSNPN and CDR2 as SVGIG (reference sequence). Trimming removed 2 bases from V and 5 bases from J, with 12 bases in between. The CDR3 DNA follows: TGTGCCTGGAGTAGGAAGCGCGCGGAGACCCAGTACTTC. Translated: CAWSRKRAETQYF.

The chain links TRBV19 to TRBJ2-5; unclear D gene. The CDR3 runs 12 residues. Per germline, CDR1 LNHDA and CDR2 SQIVND (reference sequence). V lost 5 bases and J lost 3, with 7 bases in between. CDR3 sequence: CASSFPKETQYF. In nucleotides, the CDR3 is TGTGCCAGTAGTTTCCCCAAAGAGACCCAGTACTTC.

This clone was seen more than once but under ten times. The CDR3 reads CASTRTGTHQSDNEQFF. CDR3 nucleotides: TGTGCCAGCACCAGGACAGGGACACACCAATCGGATAATGAGCAGTTCTTC. The rearrangement uses TRBV25-1 and TRBJ2-1, with 8 bases fitting TRBD1. CDR1 and CDR2 from the germline V gene are MGHDK and SYGVNS. This CDR3 has 17 residues. Unmatched junction bases numbered 18, after V lost 7 bases and J lost 7 bases.

The chain combines TRBV28 with TRBJ1-3, with D unresolved. The CDR3 runs to 16 residues. The germline gives CDR1 MDHEN, CDR2 SYDVKM. Trimming removed 5 bases at V and 0 bases at J, with 14 bases between. CDR3 DNA: TGTGCCAGCAGTCCGCGGGCCCGGAGCTCTGGAAACACCATATATTTT. Translated: CASSPRARSSGNTIYF.

The chain combines TRBV4-2 with TRBJ1-2; D might be TRBD1 (5 bases). Germline V CDR1 and CDR2: LGHNA, YNFKEQ. The CDR3 contains 16 residues. Trimming took off 1 base at V and 6 bases at J, with 18 bases between the two ends. The CDR3 sequence: CASSQVPSGGSDGYTF. DNA of the CDR3: TGTGCCAGCAGCCAAGTTCCCTCGGGGGGGTCGGATGGCTACACCTTC.

The J gene is TRBJ2-5, the V gene TRBV19; 15 nucleotides align to TRBD2. The J call may be in error: the DNA end matches TRBJ2-7 better. This CDR3 region has 14 residues. Germline V lookup: CDR1 LNHDA, CDR2 SQIVND (reference sequence). The CDR3 protein is CASSWTSGRGEQYF. The CDR3 region has the DNA TGTGCCAGTAGCTGGACTAGCGGGAGGGGCGAGCAGTACTTC.

This clone was picked up one time. V gene TRBV27 combines with J gene TRBJ2-1; the match to TRBD2 covers 11 bases. The CDR3 is 17 amino acids. The ends lost 5 bases at V and 8 bases at J; junction bases unmatched: 14. Germline loops: CDR1 MNHEY, CDR2 SMNVEV (reference sequence). Here the CDR3 reads CASSAWAGTSGGDEQFF. The DNA of the CDR3 is TGTGCCAGCAGTGCGTGGGCGGGAACTAGCGGGGGTGATGAGCAGTTCTTC.

The rearrangement links TRBV28 to TRBJ1-2; 10 bases match TRBD1. With V trimmed by 4 bases and J by 8 bases, 10 bases remained unmatched. This CDR3 is built from 15 residues. Per germline, CDR1 MDHEN and CDR2 SYDVKM. CDR3 DNA sequence: TGTGCCAGCAGTTCACCCGGGACAGGGGTTGTCGGCTACACCTTC. Its translation: CASSSPGTGVVGYTF.

This CDR3 is CASRPMDMASYEQYF. The CDR3 DNA reads as TGTGCCAGCAGACCAATGGACATGGCGTCCTACGAGCAGTACTTC. The J gene is TRBJ2-7, the V gene TRBV27, with D perhaps TRBD1 (5 bases). Trimming left V 6 bases short and J 1 base short, with 16 bases between. CDR1 MNHEY and CDR2 SMNVEV come from the germline V gene (reference sequence). The CDR3 is made up of 15 amino acids.

The chain joins TRBV2 to TRBJ1-1; no definite D call. Between the trimmed V and J ends, which lost 4 bases and 0 bases, there was a span of 9 bases. Germline CDR1 reads SNHLY; CDR2 reads FYNNEI. The CDR3 spans 14 residues. CDR3: CASSGRGMNTEAFF. The DNA for the CDR3 is TGTGCCAGCAGTGGGCGGGGAATGAACACTGAAGCTTTCTTT.

The rearrangement links TRBV9 to TRBJ1-1; TRBD1 agrees at 8 bases. This CDR3 comprises 17 residues. CDR1 SGDLS and CDR2 YYNGEE come from the germline V gene. The V gene end was trimmed by 0 bases and the J gene end by 0 bases; junction bases not matched to a gene: 7. This chain's CDR3 is CASSVGGTGHMNTEAFF. CDR3 bases: TGTGCCAGCAGCGTAGGGGGGACAGGCCACATGAACACTGAAGCTTTCTTT.

The rearrangement joins TRBV13 to TRBJ2-5, with 12 bases fitting TRBD2. Germline CDR1 and CDR2: PRHDT and FYEKMQ (reference sequence). The length of the CDR3 is 17 residues. V lost 5 bases to trimming and J lost 2 bases; unmatched junction nucleotides: 9. The chain's CDR3 is CASSPALAGGQQETQYF. CDR3 nucleotide sequence: TGTGCCAGCAGCCCCGCACTAGCGGGGGGCCAACAAGAGACCCAGTACTTC.

V is TRBV6-4 and J is TRBJ2-7; TRBD2 matches at 10 bases. Germline values: CDR1 MRHNA, CDR2 SNTAGT. The CDR3 totals 14 residues. V gave up 5 bases and J gave up 2 bases; unmatched junction bases: 3. The CDR3 is CASSQAGGAYEQYF. CDR3 sequence (DNA): TGTGCCAGCAGTCAAGCGGGAGGGGCCTACGAGCAGTACTTC.

The chain combines TRBV2 with TRBJ1-2; the D is unclear. This CDR3 contains 12 residues. Trimming removed 3 bases from V and 4 bases from J, with 6 bases in between. The germline gives CDR1 SNHLY, CDR2 FYNNEI. The CDR3 sequence: CASSDRGYGYTF. CDR3 in DNA: TGTGCCAGCAGTGATCGGGGCTATGGCTACACCTTC.

The V call is TRBV4-3, the J call TRBJ1-2; D unresolved. V was trimmed by 3 bases and J by 2 bases, leaving 7 bases between them. This CDR3 comprises 13 residues. Per germline, CDR1 LGHNA and CDR2 YSLEER. The CDR3 loop is CASSQDGNYGYTF. The CDR3 DNA reads as TGCGCCAGCAGCCAGGACGGAAACTATGGCTACACCTTC.

The chain couples TRBV30 to TRBJ1-1; the D is unclear. The CDR3 runs 13 residues. V was clipped by 3 bases and J by 3 bases, with 11 bases between them. Germline CDR1 GTSNPN, CDR2 SVGIG (reference sequence). The CDR3 nucleotides read TGTGCCTGGAGGGTGGATGCGGACACTGAAGCTTTCTTT. Encoded protein: CAWRVDADTEAFF. Drawing the rest from reference TRBV30 and TRBJ1-1, the complete variable domain is SQTIHQWPATLVQPVGSPLSLECTVEGTSNPNLYWYRQAAGRGLQLLFYSVGIGQISSEVPQNLSASRPQDRQFILSSKKLLLSDSGFYLCAWRVDADTEAFFGQGTRLTVV.

There are a few counts of this clone. V gene TRBV12-5 combines with J gene TRBJ1-1; no reliable D call. Trimming stripped 3 bases from V and 5 bases from J, with 7 bases between. The V gene's germline CDR1 is LGHNT and CDR2 FRNRAP. The CDR3 is 12 residues long. CDR3 residues: CASGFRETEAFF. The DNA of the CDR3 is TGTGCTAGTGGTTTTAGGGAGACTGAAGCTTTCTTT.

The chain has TRBV28 and TRBJ1-5, with D hard to call. There are 15 residues in the CDR3. Germline V lookup: CDR1 MDHEN, CDR2 SYDVKM. V lost 3 bases and J lost 0, with 9 bases in between. The DNA of the CDR3 is TGTGCCAGCAGTTTGAGTGGATATAGCAATCAGCCCCAGCATTTT. Protein sequence: CASSLSGYSNQPQHF.

This chain joins TRBV10-3 and TRBJ2-3, with 7 positions matching TRBD2. The CDR3 runs 13 residues. Germline CDR1 and CDR2: ENHRY and SYGVKD. With 0 bases clipped from V and 6 bases from J, the junction kept 0 bases outside the gene matches. In nucleotides, the CDR3 is TGTGCCATCAGTGAGTCGGGGGGGGATACGCAGTATTTT. Residues: CAISESGGDTQYF.

This clone was seen just once. The chain employs TRBV9 and TRBJ2-7, with TRBD1 matching 9 bases. The V and J ends lost 3 bases and 3 bases, in that order; junction bases with no gene match: 13. Germline assignment: CDR1 SGDLS and CDR2 YYNGEE. The CDR3 has 17 residues. CDR3 bases: TGTGCCAGCAGCGGCCGGGACAGGGAGACCTCCGACTACGAGCAGTACTTC. Its protein product is CASSGRDRETSDYEQYF.

The chain recombines TRBV6-4 with TRBJ1-2; weak D call: TRBD1 (5 bases). V was clipped by 2 bases and J by 7 bases, with 8 bases between them. CDR3 length equals 12 residues. Germline V gene lookup returns CDR1 MRHNA and CDR2 SNTAGT. CDR3 sequence: CASSDGGTGYTF. The CDR3 DNA is TGTGCCAGCAGTGACGGGGGTACTGGCTACACCTTC.

The gene calls are TRBV7-9 and TRBJ2-7, with D unclear. This CDR3 has 14 amino acids. CDR1 is SEHNR and CDR2 is FQNEAQ in the germline V gene (reference sequence). Trimming stripped 2 bases from V and 3 bases from J, with 11 bases between. The CDR3 is CASSLSEISYEQYF. CDR3 DNA: TGTGCCAGCAGCTTAAGTGAAATCAGCTACGAGCAGTACTTC.

This sequence joins TRBV18 and TRBJ2-4, with 16 positions matching TRBD2. The CDR3 runs 19 residues. The ends lost 5 bases at V and 2 bases at J; junction bases unmatched: 9. CDR1 is KGHSH and CDR2 is LQKENI in the germline V gene. CDR3 sequence (DNA): TGTGCCAGCTCAACTAAGGGACTAGCGGGGGGGCAGTCCAAAAACATTCAGTACTTC. It translates to CASSTKGLAGGQSKNIQYF.

The V call is TRBV7-9, the J call TRBJ2-1; TRBD2 matches at 10 bases. This CDR3 comprises 14 residues. Germline V gene sequence: CDR1 SEHNR, CDR2 FQNEAQ (reference sequence). V shed 4 bases and J 7 bases; nucleotides not matched to a gene: 4. DNA for the CDR3: TGTGCCAGCAGCTACCCGACTAGCGGGAATGAGCAGTTCTTC. Protein product: CASSYPTSGNEQFF.

V and J are TRBV5-1 and TRBJ2-2; D not certain. Germline CDR1 is SGHRS and CDR2 is YFSETQ. CDR3 length: 14 residues. V was trimmed by 4 bases and J by 6 bases, leaving 13 bases between them. CDR3 in amino acids: CASSPRLTSGELFF. The DNA for the CDR3 is TGCGCCAGCAGCCCCCGACTCACGTCCGGGGAGCTGTTTTTT. Looking up the rest from reference TRBV5-1 and TRBJ2-2 gives the full variable domain: KAGVTQTPRYLIKTRGQQVTLSCSPISGHRSVSWYQQTPGQGLQFLFEYFSETQRNKGNFPGRFSGRQFSNSRSEMNVSTLELGDSALYLCASSPRLTSGELFFGEGSRLTVL.

The chain recombines TRBV9 with TRBJ2-1, with 11 positions matching TRBD2. Germline CDR1 SGDLS, CDR2 YYNGEE. V shed 5 bases, J shed 2 bases, and the junction held 9 bases outside the gene matches. This CDR3 has 17 residues. CDR3 in amino acids: CASSFTLAGATYNEQFF. The CDR3, as DNA: TGTGCCAGCAGTTTCACACTAGCGGGGGCTACCTACAATGAGCAGTTCTTC.

The chain joins TRBV30 to TRBJ1-5; D ambiguous. Trimming shortened V by 0 bases and J by 0 bases, and 9 bases separated the two germline ends. The CDR3 covers 15 residues. Germline V CDR1 and CDR2: GTSNPN, SVGIG (reference sequence). CDR3 sequence: CAWSVSGYSNQPQHF. CDR3 coding DNA: TGTGCCTGGAGTGTGTCCGGGTATAGCAATCAGCCCCAGCATTTT.

The chain is built from TRBV11-2 and TRBJ2-1, with no clear D. Germline CDR1 is SGHAT and CDR2 is FQNNGV. This CDR3 is built from 14 residues. V was clipped by 3 bases and J by 8 bases, with 14 bases between them. CDR3 in DNA: TGTGCCAGCAGCTTGACAATGGGGTTCGATGAGCAGTTCTTC. Encoded protein: CASSLTMGFDEQFF.

V is TRBV28 and J is TRBJ2-5, with 11 bases that match TRBD2. The ends lost 3 bases at V and 5 bases at J; junction bases unmatched: 5. CDR1 and CDR2 from the germline V gene are MDHEN and SYDVKM. The CDR3 totals 15 residues. The DNA of the CDR3 is TGTGCCAGCAGTTTCGGGGCTAGCGGGGGGGAGACCCAGTACTTC. Translation: CASSFGASGGETQYF.

The gene calls are TRBV7-8 and TRBJ1-3; D call uncertain. The CDR3 totals 11 residues. Trimming took 4 bases from V and 12 from J, leaving 10 bases between them. Germline CDR1 and CDR2: SGHVS and FQNEAQ. CDR3 DNA: TGTGCCAGCAGCTCGACATCGGGCATATATTTT. Translating it yields CASSSTSGIYF.

The chain joins TRBV5-1 to TRBJ2-5; D unresolved. The length of the CDR3 is 13 residues. Germline V gives CDR1 SGHRS, CDR2 YFSETQ. The V gene lost 3 bases and the J gene lost 5 bases, with 11 bases spanning the gap. CDR3 residues: CASSYTDGETQYF. CDR3 in DNA: TGCGCCAGCAGCTATACGGACGGGGAGACCCAGTACTTC.